This T cell receptor (beta chain) was sequenced in a study of patients and donors after allogeneic stem cell transplantation. TCRdb independently ran MiXCR on the RT-PCR reads; one entry per CDR3 protein. This table holds over 150,000 distinct CDR3 sequences, more than 35% found once. The CDR3 is 16 residues long. V lost 2 bases and J lost 2, with 12 bases in between. Sequencing was performed on blood, either unsorted or a sorted T cell fraction (not recorded which). The V gene is TRBV12-3 or TRBV12-4, the J gene TRBJ2-2; D gene uncertain. This TCR was sampled from a human donor who was either an allogeneic HSCT recipient or a stem cell or donor lymphocyte infusion donor (not recorded which). It is not recorded whose cells these are; they may come from a transplant donor. The DNA for the CDR3 is TGTGCCAGCAGTTTATCGACTCCCTTTAACACCGGGGAGCTGTTTTTT. This codes for CASSLSTPFNTGELFF.